Following are 5 T cell receptor beta chains from one sample sequenced in a study of T cell repertoires and HLA-DP antigens listed by TCRdb under 2018. No antigen is known for these receptors. The receptor library was made with the immunoSEQ multiplex PCR assay. What TCRdb holds here is the immuneACCESS table cut down to in-frame rearrangements. Part of the clones is not present; checked against another copy, under half of the missing clones reflect an unresolved V gene, and the others are unexplained. The sample table shows around 100,000 clones, and over 90% are seen once. 0.25% to 0.3% of the sample belongs to the ten largest clones. Material: CD4+ T cells from PBMCs. Source of these receptors: a woman between 18 and 29 years old in good health and CMV-seronegative.

The J gene is TRBJ1-2, the V gene TRBV7-6, with 7 bases matching TRBD1. Germline V gene data show CDR1 as SGHVS and CDR2 as FNYEAQ. The CDR3 runs to 14 residues. The V gene end was trimmed by 5 bases and the J gene end by 5 bases; junction bases not matched to a gene: 8. This CDR3 reads CASSPPDRSYGYTF. The CDR3 nucleotides are TGTGCCAGCAGCCCGCCGGACAGGAGTTATGGCTACACCTTC.

The chain links TRBV7-3 to TRBJ1-5; TRBD1 is a possible D gene (5 bases). Germline CDR1 is SGHTA and CDR2 is FQGTGA. Trimming cost V 8 bases and J 2 bases, with 28 bases left between them. CDR3 size: 19 residues. CDR3 DNA sequence: TGTGCCAGCCAAGACTACCCTACGACTCGGGACGAACGCAATCAGCCCCAGCATTTT. Encoded protein: CASQDYPTTRDERNQPQHF.

The rearrangement uses TRBV28 and TRBJ2-7; tentative D call: TRBD1 (5 bases). Germline V lookup: CDR1 MDHEN, CDR2 SYDVKM. The ends were cut back, 5 bases at V and 0 bases at J, with 14 bases in the middle. The CDR3 loop spans 15 amino acids. The CDR3 nucleotides are TGTGCCAGCAGTCATCAGGGTAGGGACTCCTACGAGCAGTACGTC. It translates to CASSHQGRDSYEQYV.

This chain links TRBV9 with TRBJ2-1; 11 bases fit TRBD2. Trimming took 4 bases from V and 9 from J; bases not matched to a gene: 12. The CDR3 has 16 amino acids. Looked up from germline, CDR1 is SGDLS and CDR2 is YYNGEE. In DNA form, the CDR3 reads TGTGCCAGCAGCCAAGCCCCGGGACTAGCGGTTGGTGAGCAGTTCTTC. Its translation is CASSQAPGLAVGEQFF.

The J gene is TRBJ1-2, the V gene TRBV19; D gene ambiguous. With 3 bases removed from V and 4 bases from J, the gap between germline ends came to 6 bases. Germline V lookup: CDR1 LNHDA, CDR2 SQIVND (reference sequence). The CDR3 has 12 amino acids. The CDR3 loop is CASSISSYGYTF. The CDR3 DNA reads as TGTGCCAGTAGTATCTCCAGCTATGGCTACACCTTC.